The entry that follows covers one TCR beta chain sequence. The specificity of this receptor is unknown. Base qualities are missing; no much larger clone stands one base away. RNA was extracted using the RNeasy kit, and 0.5 to 1 microgram was reverse transcribed with random hexamers. The immunoSEQ multiplex PCR assay, covering 54 Vbeta and 13 Jbeta segments, was used to amplify TCR beta CDR3 regions. PCR amplification bias was corrected by using a synthetic template baseline for primer optimization and computational correction. In the original analysis: Only productive sequences were kept, with reads annotated to V, D and J genes according to IMGT and analyzed in immunoSEQ Analyzer. To calculate clonality, Shannon entropy was normalized by log2 of the number of productive unique sequences and then subtracted from one. Public and private clones were assessed among the 100 most prevalent clones of each patient and control. Susac-specific clones were defined as absent from healthy and MS cohorts, some 1,000 published viral clones and other ImmuneACCESS disease sequences. The public reads were run again by TCRdb, first through fastp at Q25 and then through MiXCR, and only productive beta chains were kept. Each CDR3 protein gets just one entry, which takes the most common genes and DNA from the rows behind it. TCRdb's processing, not the authors', yielded these V and J calls. In all, the sample holds 300,000 to 350,000 distinct CDR3 sequences, and approximately 90% of those were seen once. About 0.07% of the sample is held by the ten biggest clonotypes.

High-throughput TCR beta sequencing profiled peripheral blood CD8+ and CD4+ T cells from healthy donors, Susac syndrome patients and multiple sclerosis patients. The multiple sclerosis controls were treatment-naive patients whose relapsing-remitting disease, either stable or active, fulfilled the revised McDonald criteria. Bulk CD8+ and CD4+ T cells were purified by magnetic negative isolation, whereas CD8+ TEMRA cells were enriched by FACS. Blood was drawn into EDTA tubes, processed within 24 hours, and PBMCs were isolated by density gradient centrifugation. PBMCs intended for TCR sequencing were cryopreserved in liquid nitrogen and were subsequently thawed in a 37 degrees C water bath. The sorted or isolated CD4+, CD8+ and CD8+ TEMRA cells had a purity of 90% or higher. The data were taken from a study of CD8 T cells in Susac syndrome (dated by TCRdb to 2018 to 2020). Broadly, across the study: Repertoire sequencing was used to test whether CD8+ T cell activation and differentiation in Susac syndrome was antigen driven.

What the research found in general, with its limitations: The TCR sequencing and HLA analysis was acknowledged to have included a relatively small number of individuals.

The germline V gene encodes CDR1 SQVTM and CDR2 ANQGSEA. The CDR3 holds 12 amino acids from the cysteine to the phenylalanine. Left in the record is the CDR3 DNA by itself, 36 bases read in frame from the first base. The trim is 7 bases for V and 1 base for J, with a gap of 10 bases between the germline ends. The sample comprised CD4+ T cells from PBMCs. The chain uses TRBV29-1 and TRBJ1-1; the D region possibly corresponds to TRBD1 (6 bases align). This clonotype originated in a human donor with multiple sclerosis. The DNA sequence is given as TGCAGCGGGGACACAAAGAACACTGAAGCTTTCTTT. It is translated as CSGDTKNTEAFF.